The source of this T cell receptor beta chain is a study of sequential checkpoint blockade in melanoma. Study information: Each arm's sequence ended with maintenance nivolumab.

Assay used: immunoSEQ multiplex PCR; TCRdb lists only in-frame clones, some missing. The sample has some 10,000 clones; 73% are singletons. CDR3 length: 13 residues. CDR1 WSHSY and CDR2 SAAADI come from the germline V gene. Trimming shortened V by 5 bases and J by 6 bases, and 10 bases separated the two germline ends. The table lists this clone with a count of one. Treatment reported: randomized to nivolumab then ipilimumab (arm A) or the reverse (arm B). From thawed PBMCs, live CD3+CD8+ cells negative for CD19 and CD56 were sorted. The sample consisted of CD8+ T cells sorted from blood (inferred from file names), taken from a patient given nivolumab and ipilimumab in sequence. The TCR originated in a human donor with melanoma. The chain carries TRBV10-2 and TRBJ2-2; TRBD2 is a possible D gene (6 bases). The CDR3 coding sequence is TGCGCCAGCAGTCCAGGGAGGTCCGGGGAGCTGTTTTTT. Protein product: CASSPGRSGELFF.